The rows below give T cell receptor beta chains drawn from one sample of a study of T-cell reconstitution after alpha-beta-depleted transplantation in children. Each CDR3 protein is one row after TCRdb ran MiXCR on the PCR reads. The profile shows approximately 80,000 distinct CDR3 sequences, roughly 15% of them singletons. The starting material was PBMCs, mostly from graft donor cells, obtained 180 days after TCRalphabeta/CD19-depleted stem cell transplant. Receptors were obtained from a male patient between 2 and 10 years old who had a stem cell transplant for acute lymphoblastic leukemia, so the T cells may come from the graft donor. Both conserved end residues are part of each CDR3. Fields, in order: D gene, V gene, clone size, J gene, CDR3 DNA, CDR3 protein. The D gene is left open where the match is weak. Not every row has a clone size; where given, it reads once, few, many or a size class.

.,TRBV7-2,.,TRBJ1-2,TGTGCCAGCAGCTTAGCGAGCAAAGCCTATGGCTACACCTTC,CASSLASKAYGYTF
TRBD1,TRBV20-1,few,TRBJ2-7,TGCAGTGCTAGGGCAGGGGGCACCTACGAGCAGTACTTC,CSARAGGTYEQYF
.,TRBV20-1,.,TRBJ1-5,TGCAGTGCTAGCCAGGCCAATCAGCCCCAGCATTTT,CSASQANQPQHF
.,TRBV5-1,many,TRBJ2-7,TGCGCCAGCGCTCCTTCTGACTTACCCTACGAGCAGTACTTC,CASAPSDLPYEQYF
.,TRBV20-1,few,TRBJ1-1,TGCAGTGCTAGGAAGCAGGCTCGTAGTGAAGCTTTCTTT,CSARKQARSEAFF
.,TRBV6-5,many,TRBJ2-7,TGTGCCAGCAGAATAACGAGCTCCTACGAGCAGTACTTC,CASRITSSYEQYF
.,TRBV29-1,few,TRBJ1-1,TGCAGCGTGATGCAGGGTAACACTGAAGCTTTCTTT,CSVMQGNTEAFF
.,TRBV5-1,.,TRBJ2-6,TGCGCCAGCAGCTCCTCCCTCTCTGGGGCCAACGTCCTGACTTTC,CASSSSLSGANVLTF
.,TRBV9,.,TRBJ1-1,TGTGCCAGCAGCGTAAATCCGAGCTGGGGAGGGGAGAATGAAGCTTTCTTT,CASSVNPSWGGENEAFF
.,TRBV5-1,few,TRBJ2-2,TGCGCCAGCAGCTGGATCACCGGGGAGCTGTTTTTT,CASSWITGELFF
TRBD2,TRBV20-1,few,TRBJ2-1,TGCAGTGCTAGTAAGGGACTAGTCATCAATGAGCAGTTCTTC,CSASKGLVINEQFF
.,TRBV5-1,few,TRBJ2-5,TGCGCCAGCAGCGCGGGTCGGGAGACCCAGTACTTC,CASSAGRETQYF
.,TRBV5-1,.,TRBJ1-3,TGCGCCAGCAGCCCCGGACAGTCAATCTCTGGAAACACCATATATTTT,CASSPGQSISGNTIYF
.,TRBV5-1,few,TRBJ2-1,TGCGCCAGCACCTATACCTGGACCAACTCCTACAATGAGCAGTTCTTC,CASTYTWTNSYNEQFF
TRBD2,TRBV5-5,few,TRBJ2-3,TGTGCCAGCAGCTGGGTAGCGGGAGGAAGCAATACGCAGTATTTT,CASSWVAGGSNTQYF
.,TRBV6-1,few,TRBJ2-5,TGTGCCAGCTCCATCGGGGTAGGGAGCCAAGAGACCCAGTACTTC,CASSIGVGSQETQYF
.,TRBV4-2,.,TRBJ2-7,TGTGCCAGCAGCCAAGGTGTAGCACGAGCCTACGAGCAGTACTTC,CASSQGVARAYEQYF
.,TRBV20-1,many,TRBJ2-3,TGCAGTGCTAGAGTGGGTCTCCGGGCGCAGTATTTT,CSARVGLRAQYF
.,TRBV6-1,.,TRBJ2-7,TGTGCCGCACAGTATCATGGGGGCAGAGGCTACGAGCAGTACTTC,CAAQYHGGRGYEQYF
TRBD1,TRBV7-6,few,TRBJ2-7,TGTGCCAGCAACCACAGGGGGTCTGGCGAGCAGTACTTC,CASNHRGSGEQYF
.,TRBV20-1,many,TRBJ1-1,TGCAGTGCTAGAGTCATGAACACTGAAGCTTTCTTT,CSARVMNTEAFF
TRBD2,TRBV28,few,TRBJ2-1,TGTGCCAGCAGTGTCCTCCTAGCGGGAAGCTACAATGAGCAGTTCTTC,CASSVLLAGSYNEQFF
.,TRBV20-1,many,TRBJ2-2,TGCAGTGCTAGGTTCCAGAACACCGGGGAGCTGTTTTTT,CSARFQNTGELFF
.,TRBV10-3,.,TRBJ2-7,TGTGCCATCAGTGAGGCCCCGGGACCCTACGAGCAGTACTTC,CAISEAPGPYEQYF
TRBD2,TRBV4-1,.,TRBJ2-7,TGCGCCAGCAGCCAAGACTCCGGGACTAGCGTCTCCTACGAGCAGTACTTC,CASSQDSGTSVSYEQYF
.,TRBV7-2,few,TRBJ2-3,TGTGCCAGCAGCCCCGTTGGGGCTGAGCTTGCGCAGTATTTT,CASSPVGAELAQYF
.,TRBV18,.,TRBJ1-1,TGTGCCAGCTCACCACCAAATCGGGGGCTGACTGAAGCTTTCTTT,CASSPPNRGLTEAFF
.,TRBV18,many,TRBJ1-2,TGTGCCAGCTCGCCAGACGGACCTAACTATGGCTACACCTTC,CASSPDGPNYGYTF
.,TRBV7-9,.,TRBJ2-3,TGTGCCAGCAGCCCCGGGGTAGCGGCTAGCACAGATACGCAGTATTTT,CASSPGVAASTDTQYF
.,TRBV29-1,few,TRBJ2-1,TGCAGCGTTCTAATGGGCTCCTACAATGAGCAGTTCTTC,CSVLMGSYNEQFF
.,TRBV4-3,.,TRBJ2-7,TGCGCCAGCAGCCCCCGAACGGGTTCATATCTAGGGAATGACGAGCAGTCCTTC,CASSPRTGSYLGNDEQSF
TRBD1,TRBV5-1,few,TRBJ2-7,TGCGCCAGCAGCAGAATGACCGGGACAGTGGGATACGAGCAGTACTTC,CASSRMTGTVGYEQYF
TRBD1,TRBV20-1,many,TRBJ2-3,TGCAGTGCTAGAGCCCTTTACAGGGGTAACACAGATACGCAGTATTTT,CSARALYRGNTDTQYF
.,TRBV15,.,TRBJ2-5,TGTGCCACCAGCAGAGCGGAGACCCAGTACTTC,CATSRAETQYF
TRBD1,TRBV2,few,TRBJ2-2,TGTGCACGACAGGGGGGGACCGGGGAGCTGTTTTTT,CARQGGTGELFF
.,TRBV7-2,many,TRBJ2-5,TGTGCCAGCAGCTTAGCGGTGACTAGGAAAGAGACCCAGTACTTC,CASSLAVTRKETQYF
TRBD1,TRBV6-4,few,TRBJ2-1,TGTGCCAGCAGTGACACAACTTGGACAGGGAGGAAAACTGAGCAGTTCTTC,CASSDTTWTGRKTEQFF
TRBD1,TRBV5-6,few,TRBJ1-1,TGTGCCAGCAGCTTGGGCACAGGGGCTAACACTGAAGCTTTCTTT,CASSLGTGANTEAFF
.,TRBV4-3,.,TRBJ1-1,TGCGCCAGCAGCCAAGTTAGCCGTCCAGGGTTCATGAACACTGAAGCTTTCTTT,CASSQVSRPGFMNTEAFF
.,TRBV29-1,few,TRBJ2-2,TGCAGCGCACGGGGCCCGGAGAGGTGTGGGACCGGGGAGCTGTTTTTT,CSARGPERCGTGELFF
.,TRBV20-1,.,TRBJ2-5,TGCAGTGCTAGAGTCCTTTTGGGGCTGGATGAGACCCAGTACTTC,CSARVLLGLDETQYF
.,TRBV28,few,TRBJ1-5,TGTGCCAGCAGTCTCCCTACCGGCAGGAGGAAATTTAGCAATCAGCCCCAGCATTTT,CASSLPTGRRKFSNQPQHF
TRBD1,TRBV5-1,few,TRBJ1-5,TGCGCCAGCAGCTTGGAAGGGGGCGGTCAGCCCCAGCATTTT,CASSLEGGGQPQHF
TRBD1,TRBV5-1,few,TRBJ2-5,TGCGCCAGCAGCTTGAGGCAGGGGGCGGCTGAGACCCAGTACTTC,CASSLRQGAAETQYF
TRBD2,TRBV20-1,.,TRBJ2-1,TGCAGTGCCGCCCGGCCCCGGCGGGGGACTAGCGGGAGGAGCTCCTACAATGAGCAGTTCTTC,CSAARPRRGTSGRSSYNEQFF
.,TRBV29-1,few,TRBJ2-4,TGCAGCGTTGGGTCGGGGGACATTCAGTACTTC,CSVGSGDIQYF
TRBD2,TRBV25-1,.,TRBJ2-7,TGTGCCGGCGGGGGCTACGAGCAGTACTTC,CAGGGYEQYF